The rows below give T cell receptor beta chains drawn from one sample of a study of T-cell memory formation after mild COVID-19. TCRdb re-called the 5' RACE reads through MiXCR, storing one row per CDR3 protein. The table includes around 450,000 distinct CDR3 sequences, roughly a quarter detected once. Sequenced: PBMCs or a T cell subset sorted from them (not recorded which). These receptors all come from an adult woman who had mild COVID-19 (a few samples of this study predate the infection). Cell type and time point are not known. CDR3s leave out the opening cysteine and the closing phenylalanine or tryptophan. The D gene is left open where the match is weak. The listing skips clone size in some rows; elsewhere it reads once, few, many or a size class.

d_gene | j_gene | abundance | v_gene | CDR3aa
- | TRBJ1-5 | - | TRBV20-1 | SASSAGIVLGQPQH
- | TRBJ1-6 | once | TRBV12-3/TRBV12-4 | ASSSYGGSPLH
- | TRBJ1-3 | - | TRBV7-9 | ASIRGRAGNTIY
TRBD1 | TRBJ1-1 | - | TRBV7-6 | ASSLRQGAGVEAF
TRBD2 | TRBJ2-5 | few | TRBV6-2/TRBV6-3 | ASNSGDETQY
- | TRBJ2-3 | - | TRBV7-2 | ASSTDLDRDTQY
- | TRBJ2-2 | few | TRBV21-1 | ASSNDRVKDTGELF
TRBD1 | TRBJ1-2 | - | TRBV7-9 | ASSSTGGRDYGYT
TRBD2 | TRBJ2-1 | few | TRBV20-1 | SARDTSGLNEQF
- | TRBJ2-4 | - | TRBV9 | ASSVGGVDSRVNIQY
TRBD1 | TRBJ2-4 | - | TRBV9 | ASSDRDRNIQY
- | TRBJ1-1 | - | TRBV5-5 | ASSFLANTEAF
TRBD2 | TRBJ2-5 | - | TRBV7-2 | ASSFGRTSGNGETQY
TRBD1 | TRBJ1-2 | few | TRBV12-3/TRBV12-4 | ASSGTGWGYT
- | TRBJ1-2 | - | TRBV2 | ASSDRGFGPRGGYT
TRBD1 | TRBJ1-1 | once | TRBV30 | ACATGQGSVNTEAF
TRBD2 | TRBJ2-7 | few | TRBV6-5 | ASSRLTSGRAYEQY
TRBD1 | TRBJ1-1 | - | TRBV9 | ASSVLHTGETEAF
TRBD1 | TRBJ1-2 | few | TRBV18 | ASSPIDGTGRNPNYGYT
- | TRBJ1-1 | few | TRBV5-1 | ASSLDAGANTEAF
- | TRBJ2-2 | - | TRBV6-1 | ASRAGTNTGELF
- | TRBJ1-3 | - | TRBV12-3/TRBV12-4 | ASSLAGRVSGNTIY
TRBD2 | TRBJ2-1 | - | TRBV5-1 | ASSLARLAGGGEQF
- | TRBJ2-7 | few | TRBV2 | ASSPYGGNEQY
- | TRBJ2-1 | few | TRBV2 | ASEANLRDEQF
TRBD1 | TRBJ2-2 | many | TRBV2 | ASRPTGGANTGELF
- | TRBJ2-1 | - | TRBV5-4 | ASSLGGAGYNEQF
- | TRBJ2-7 | few | TRBV24-1 | ATSALQQGRYEQY
- | TRBJ1-1 | - | TRBV5-1 | ASSSSGRSHLNTEAF
TRBD2 | TRBJ2-3 | many | TRBV7-2 | ASSSTLIRGGWY
- | TRBJ1-1 | - | TRBV7-9 | ASRDIRASMNTEAF
- | TRBJ1-1 | few | TRBV15 | ATSRDGTNTEAF
- | TRBJ2-5 | - | TRBV7-9 | ASSLNVGRETQY
- | TRBJ1-2 | - | TRBV19 | ASSIFWQRTNYGYT
TRBD2 | TRBJ2-7 | few | TRBV30 | AWNAGGLYEQY
- | TRBJ1-5 | - | TRBV6-1 | ASSETGEVQPQH
- | TRBJ2-7 | - | TRBV4-1 | ASSQVLARETYEQY
TRBD2 | TRBJ2-7 | - | TRBV11-2 | ASSLAWLAGDEQY
- | TRBJ2-7 | - | TRBV7-8 | ASSANRDREQY
- | TRBJ2-5 | - | TRBV7-9 | ASSLGNVNQETQY
- | TRBJ2-1 | few | TRBV9 | ASSVGEGPLYEQF
- | TRBJ1-1 | - | TRBV20-1 | SARDPARTEAF
- | TRBJ2-1 | - | TRBV5-6 | ASSLEGEWNNEQF
- | TRBJ2-5 | many | TRBV7-9 | ASSLGPPQETQY
- | TRBJ2-1 | - | TRBV14 | ASSQAGPPYNEQF
- | TRBJ2-3 | few | TRBV7-2 | ASSFIGAGPGTDTQY